Sequencing of this TCR beta chain was carried out in a study of OX40 agonist ivuxolimab in advanced cancers. Trimming took 8 bases from V and 0 from J, leaving 13 bases between them. The germline CDR1 and CDR2 sequences are MNHEY and SVGAGI. CDR3 size: 15 residues. The study, taken as a whole, reports: Partial responders at 0.1-3.0 mg/kg had among the lowest clonal expansion.

As regards this clone: Its antigen is as yet unknown.

Using immunoSEQ multiplex PCR, the repertoire was profiled, and TCRdb retains in-frame clones only, with some absent. The sample consists of around 76,000 clones, 85% to 90% of them appearing once. The chain couples TRBV6-5 to TRBJ1-4; D is uncertain. This TCR was sampled from an adult with an advanced solid tumor such as melanoma, head and neck, liver or kidney cancer. Specimen: CD4+ or CD8+ T cells sorted from blood, collected in a trial of the OX40 agonist ivuxolimab. The CDR3, as DNA: TGTGCCAGCCAATTAAGACCCGCAACTAATGAAAAACTGTTTTTT. It specifies CASQLRPATNEKLFF.